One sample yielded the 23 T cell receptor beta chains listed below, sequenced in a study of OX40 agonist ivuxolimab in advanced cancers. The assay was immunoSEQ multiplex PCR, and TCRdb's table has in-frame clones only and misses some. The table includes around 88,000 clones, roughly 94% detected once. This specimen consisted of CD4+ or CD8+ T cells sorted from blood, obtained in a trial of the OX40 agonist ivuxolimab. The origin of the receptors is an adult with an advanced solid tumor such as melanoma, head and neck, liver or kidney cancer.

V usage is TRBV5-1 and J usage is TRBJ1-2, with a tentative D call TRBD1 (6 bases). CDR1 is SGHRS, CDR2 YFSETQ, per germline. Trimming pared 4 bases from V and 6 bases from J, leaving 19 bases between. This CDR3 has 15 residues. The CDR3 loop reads CASSLFAGARDGYTF. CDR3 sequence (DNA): TGCGCCAGCAGCCTATTCGCAGGGGCTAGGGATGGCTACACCTTC.

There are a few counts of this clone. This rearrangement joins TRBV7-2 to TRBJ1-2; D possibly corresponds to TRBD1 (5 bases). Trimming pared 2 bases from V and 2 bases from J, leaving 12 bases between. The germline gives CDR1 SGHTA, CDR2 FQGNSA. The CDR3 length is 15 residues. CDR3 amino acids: CASSLNPGPNYGYTF. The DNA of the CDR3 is TGTGCCAGCAGCTTAAATCCAGGGCCCAACTATGGCTACACCTTC.

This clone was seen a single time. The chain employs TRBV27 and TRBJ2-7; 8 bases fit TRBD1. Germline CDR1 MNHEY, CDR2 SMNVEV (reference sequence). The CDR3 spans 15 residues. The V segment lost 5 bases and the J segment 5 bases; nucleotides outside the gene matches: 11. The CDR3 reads CASSLQGARNDEQYF. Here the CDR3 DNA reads TGTGCCAGCAGTCTCCAGGGGGCACGGAACGACGAGCAGTACTTC.

The CDR3 spells CASSPVTSGELFF. As DNA, the CDR3 is TGTGCCAGCAGCCCCGTCACTAGCGGGGAGCTGTTTTTT. This rearrangement joins TRBV7-3 to TRBJ2-2; TRBD2 might be the D (5 bases). CDR1 is SGHTA and CDR2 is FQGTGA in the germline V gene. V shed 5 bases and J shed 7 bases, with 11 bases lying between them. This CDR3 spans 13 amino acids.

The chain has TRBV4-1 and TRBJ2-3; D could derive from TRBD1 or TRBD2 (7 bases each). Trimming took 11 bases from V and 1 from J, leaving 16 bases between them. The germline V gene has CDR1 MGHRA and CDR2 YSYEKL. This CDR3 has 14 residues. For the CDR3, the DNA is TGCGCCCCGCAGGGGGGGGGCCGCACAGATACGCAGTATTTT. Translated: CAPQGGGRTDTQYF.

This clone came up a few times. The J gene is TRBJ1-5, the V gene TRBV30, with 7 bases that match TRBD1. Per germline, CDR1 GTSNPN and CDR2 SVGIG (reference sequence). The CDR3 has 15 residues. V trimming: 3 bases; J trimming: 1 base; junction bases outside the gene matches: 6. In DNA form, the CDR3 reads TGTGCCTGGAGGGAAGGGACAGCCAGCAATCAGCCCCAGCATTTT. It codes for CAWREGTASNQPQHF.

The CDR3 protein is CASSVAADTEAFF. The CDR3, as DNA: TGTGCCAGCAGTGTGGCCGCCGACACTGAAGCTTTCTTT. This chain uses TRBV2 with TRBJ1-1, with unresolved D. V dropped 4 bases and J dropped 3 bases, with 9 bases sitting between them. The CDR3 covers 13 residues. Germline V gene data show CDR1 as SNHLY and CDR2 as FYNNEI.

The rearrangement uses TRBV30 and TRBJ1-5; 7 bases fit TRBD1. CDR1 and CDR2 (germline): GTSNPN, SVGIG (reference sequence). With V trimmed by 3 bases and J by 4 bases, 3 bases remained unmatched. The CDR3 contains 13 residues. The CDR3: CAWSLQGNQPQHF. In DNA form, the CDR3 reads TGTGCCTGGAGCCTACAGGGGAATCAGCCCCAGCATTTT.

The CDR3 DNA reads TGTGCCAGCAGCCACCTGGCGGGGGGCCTAGTGACGCAGTATTTT. This sequence encodes CASSHLAGGLVTQYF. The V gene is TRBV5-4, the J gene TRBJ2-3, with 8 bases aligning to TRBD2. Germline trimming cut 4 bases from V and 9 bases from J; bases unmatched to any gene: 13. CDR3 size: 15 residues. In germline, CDR1 is SGHNT, CDR2 YYREEE (reference sequence).

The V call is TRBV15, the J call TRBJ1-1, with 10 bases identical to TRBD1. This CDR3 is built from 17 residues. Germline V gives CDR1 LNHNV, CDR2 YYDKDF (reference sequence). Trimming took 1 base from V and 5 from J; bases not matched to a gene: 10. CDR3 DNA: TGTGCCACCAGCAGAGCCTTGACAGGGGGCCGAGGGACTGAAGCTTTCTTT. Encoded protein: CATSRALTGGRGTEAFF.

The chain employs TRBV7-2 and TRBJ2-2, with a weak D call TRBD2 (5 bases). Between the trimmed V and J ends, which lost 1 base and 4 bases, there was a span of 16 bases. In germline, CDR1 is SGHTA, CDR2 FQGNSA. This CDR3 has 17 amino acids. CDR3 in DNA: TGTGCCAGCAGCTTAGTATCCCCCAGGACTTTCACCGGGGAGCTGTTTTTT. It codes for CASSLVSPRTFTGELFF. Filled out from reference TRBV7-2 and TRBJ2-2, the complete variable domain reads GAGVSQSPSNKVTEKGKDVELRCDPISGHTALYWYRQSLGQGLEFLIYFQGNSAPDKSGLPSDRFSAERTGGSVSTLTIQRTQQEDSAVYLCASSLVSPRTFTGELFFGEGSRLTVL.

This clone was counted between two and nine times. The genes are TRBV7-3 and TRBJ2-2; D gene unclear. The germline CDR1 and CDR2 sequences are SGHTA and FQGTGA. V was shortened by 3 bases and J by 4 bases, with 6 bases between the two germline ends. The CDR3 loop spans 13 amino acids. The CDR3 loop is CASSLTSTGELFF. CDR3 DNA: TGTGCCAGCAGCTTGACGAGCACCGGGGAGCTGTTTTTT.

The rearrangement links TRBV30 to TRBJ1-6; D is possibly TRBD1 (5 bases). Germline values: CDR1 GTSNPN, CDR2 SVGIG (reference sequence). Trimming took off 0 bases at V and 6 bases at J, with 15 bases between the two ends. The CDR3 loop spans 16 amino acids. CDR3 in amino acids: CAWSVFNRGFNSPLHF. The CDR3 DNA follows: TGTGCCTGGAGTGTCTTCAATAGGGGTTTTAATTCACCCCTCCACTTT.

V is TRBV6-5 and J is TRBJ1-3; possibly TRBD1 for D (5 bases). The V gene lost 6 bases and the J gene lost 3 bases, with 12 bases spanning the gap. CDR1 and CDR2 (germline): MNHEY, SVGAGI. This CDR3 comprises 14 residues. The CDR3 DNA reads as TGTGCCAGCAGCCGGGGACGAGATGGAAACACCATATATTTT. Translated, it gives CASSRGRDGNTIYF.

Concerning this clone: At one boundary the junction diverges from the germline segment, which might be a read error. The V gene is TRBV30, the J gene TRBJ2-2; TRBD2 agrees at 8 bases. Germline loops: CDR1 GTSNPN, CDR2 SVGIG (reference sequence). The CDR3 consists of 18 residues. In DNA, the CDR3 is TGTGCCTGGAGTGTACTGCGGGGGGCCAGCAGCGAACACCGGGGAGCTGTTTTT. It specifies CAWSVLRGASSEHRGAVF.

The DNA of the CDR3 is TGTGCCAGCAGCTTAGTAATCGGGGGAGAGACCCAGTACTTC. It translates to CASSLVIGGETQYF. This chain connects TRBV11-2 to TRBJ2-5, with TRBD2 as a possible D gene (6 bases). Trimming took 1 base from V and 4 from J, leaving 10 bases between them. This CDR3 is 14 amino acids long. Germline CDR1 reads SGHAT; CDR2 reads FQNNGV.

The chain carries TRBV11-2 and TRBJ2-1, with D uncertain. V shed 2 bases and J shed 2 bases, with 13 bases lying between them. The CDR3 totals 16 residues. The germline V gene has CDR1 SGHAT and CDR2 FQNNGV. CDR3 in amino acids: CASSLKGQLTYNEQFF. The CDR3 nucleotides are TGTGCCAGCAGCTTAAAAGGCCAGCTTACCTACAATGAGCAGTTCTTC.

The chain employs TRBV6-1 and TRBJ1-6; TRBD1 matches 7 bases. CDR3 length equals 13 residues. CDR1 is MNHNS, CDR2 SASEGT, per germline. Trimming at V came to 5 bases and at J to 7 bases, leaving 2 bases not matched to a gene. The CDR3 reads CASSPDRNSPLHF. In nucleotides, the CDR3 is TGTGCCAGCAGTCCGGACAGGAATTCACCCCTCCACTTT.

The CDR3 DNA reads as TGCGCCAGCAGCTTAGGGCAGCACTCTGATGGCTACACCTTC. The encoded protein is CASSLGQHSDGYTF. The rearrangement joins TRBV5-1 to TRBJ1-2, with D uncertain. Germline V CDR1 and CDR2: SGHRS, YFSETQ. Trimming cost V 2 bases and J 6 bases, with 14 bases left between them. The CDR3 is 14 residues long.

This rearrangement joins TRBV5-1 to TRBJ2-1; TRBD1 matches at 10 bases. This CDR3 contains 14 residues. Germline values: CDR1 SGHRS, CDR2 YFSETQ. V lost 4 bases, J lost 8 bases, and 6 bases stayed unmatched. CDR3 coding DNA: TGCGCCAGCAGCGGGACAGGGGTATCCCATGAGCAGTTCTTC. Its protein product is CASSGTGVSHEQFF.

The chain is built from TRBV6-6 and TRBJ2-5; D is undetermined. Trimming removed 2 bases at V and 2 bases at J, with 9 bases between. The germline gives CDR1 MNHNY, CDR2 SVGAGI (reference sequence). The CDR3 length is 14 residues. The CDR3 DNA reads TGTGCCAGCAGTTACCCCGGCAGGCAAGAGACCCAGTACTTC. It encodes CASSYPGRQETQYF.

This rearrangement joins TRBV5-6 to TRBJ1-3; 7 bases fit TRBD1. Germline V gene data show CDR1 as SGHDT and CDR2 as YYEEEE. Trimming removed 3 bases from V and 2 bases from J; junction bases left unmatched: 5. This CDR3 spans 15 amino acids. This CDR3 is CASSSDRVAGNTIYF. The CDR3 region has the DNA TGTGCCAGCAGCTCTGACAGGGTTGCTGGAAACACCATATATTTT.

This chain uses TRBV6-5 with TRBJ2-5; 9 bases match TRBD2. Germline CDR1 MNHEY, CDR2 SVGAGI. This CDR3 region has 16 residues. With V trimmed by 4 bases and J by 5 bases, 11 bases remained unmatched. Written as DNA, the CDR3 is TGTGCCAGCAGTTTTTTGCGGGGGGGCGAATCGGAGACCCAGTACTTC. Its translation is CASSFLRGGESETQYF.